This TCR beta chain was recovered during a study of blood T cell repertoires in COVID-19. V was clipped by 4 bases and J by 8 bases; unmatched bases: 10. CDR3 length equals 15 residues. CDR1 and CDR2 from the germline V gene are SGDLS and YYNGEE. Repertoires were generated with immunoSEQ multiplex PCR, while TCRdb's copy carries only in-frame clones and drops some. The table shows about 40,000 clones, with approximately 88% occurring only once. V gene TRBV9 combines with J gene TRBJ2-1; 9 positions match TRBD1. This TCR derives from a woman aged 65 to 85 with acute or convalescent COVID-19. Sequenced sample: peripheral blood. The CDR3 DNA reads TGTGCCAGCAGCCCGACGGACAGGGGATACTATGAGCAGTTCTTC. Translated: CASSPTDRGYYEQFF.